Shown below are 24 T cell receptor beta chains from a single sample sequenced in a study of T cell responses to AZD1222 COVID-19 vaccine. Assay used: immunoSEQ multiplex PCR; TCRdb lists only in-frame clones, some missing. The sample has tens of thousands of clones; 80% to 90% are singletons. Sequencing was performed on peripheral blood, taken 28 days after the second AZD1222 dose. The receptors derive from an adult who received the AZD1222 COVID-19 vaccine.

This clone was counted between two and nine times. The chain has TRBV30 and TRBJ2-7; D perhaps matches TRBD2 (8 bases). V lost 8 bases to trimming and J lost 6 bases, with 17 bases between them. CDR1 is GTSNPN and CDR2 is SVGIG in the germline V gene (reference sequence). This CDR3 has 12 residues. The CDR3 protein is CAGTGGGGEQYF. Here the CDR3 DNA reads TGTGCCGGAACGGGAGGGGGCGGCGAGCAGTACTTC.

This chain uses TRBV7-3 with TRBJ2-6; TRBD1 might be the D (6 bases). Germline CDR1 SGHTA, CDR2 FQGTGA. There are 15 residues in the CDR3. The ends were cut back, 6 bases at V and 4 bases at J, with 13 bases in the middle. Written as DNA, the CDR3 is TGTGCCAGCAGAGATACAGGGTTCGGGGCCAACGTCCTGACTTTC. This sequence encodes CASRDTGFGANVLTF.

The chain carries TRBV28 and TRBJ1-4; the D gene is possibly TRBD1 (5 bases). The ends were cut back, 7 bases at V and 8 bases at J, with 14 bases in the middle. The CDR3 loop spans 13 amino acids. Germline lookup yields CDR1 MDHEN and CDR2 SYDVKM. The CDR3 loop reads CASIYREGEKLFF. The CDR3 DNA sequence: TGTGCCAGCATCTACCGAGAGGGGGAAAAACTGTTTTTT.

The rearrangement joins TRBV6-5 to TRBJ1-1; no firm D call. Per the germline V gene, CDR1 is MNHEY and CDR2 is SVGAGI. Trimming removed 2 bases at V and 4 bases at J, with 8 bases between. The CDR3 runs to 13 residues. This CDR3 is CASSYTDSTEAFF. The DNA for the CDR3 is TGTGCCAGCAGTTACACTGACTCCACTGAAGCTTTCTTT.

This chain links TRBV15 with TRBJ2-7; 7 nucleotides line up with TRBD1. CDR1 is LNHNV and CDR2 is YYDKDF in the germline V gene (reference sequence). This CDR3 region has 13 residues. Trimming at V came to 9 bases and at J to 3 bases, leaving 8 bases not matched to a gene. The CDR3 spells CATSMDRLYEQYF. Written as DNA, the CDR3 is TGTGCCACGTCCATGGACAGGCTCTACGAGCAGTACTTC. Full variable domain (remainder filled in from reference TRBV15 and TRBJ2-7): DAMVIQNPRYQVTQFGKPVTLSCSQTLNHNVMYWYQQKSSQAPKLLFHYYDKDFNNEADTPDNFQSRRPNTSFCFLDIRSPGLGDTAMYLCATSMDRLYEQYFGPGTRLTVT.

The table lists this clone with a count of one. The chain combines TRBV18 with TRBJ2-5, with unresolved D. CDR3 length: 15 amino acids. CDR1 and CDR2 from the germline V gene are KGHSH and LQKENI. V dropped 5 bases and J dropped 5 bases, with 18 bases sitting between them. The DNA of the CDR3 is TGTGCCAGCTCATCATTCCCCGGCAGAGGCGAGACCCAGTACTTC. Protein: CASSSFPGRGETQYF.

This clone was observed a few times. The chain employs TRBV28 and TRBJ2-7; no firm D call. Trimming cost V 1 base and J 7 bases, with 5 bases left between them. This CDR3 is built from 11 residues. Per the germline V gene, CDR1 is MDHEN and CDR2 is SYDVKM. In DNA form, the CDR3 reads TGTGCCAGCAGTTTATCGAGGGAGCAGTACTTC. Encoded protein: CASSLSREQYF.

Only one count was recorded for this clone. The CDR3 coding sequence is TGTGCCAGCGGAGGAGGAGTAGGGGGCAACTACGAGCAGTACTTC. Amino acid sequence: CASGGGVGGNYEQYF. The chain uses TRBV2 and TRBJ2-7; 7 bases are shared with TRBD1. The V and J ends lost 8 bases and 3 bases, in that order; junction bases with no gene match: 13. CDR3 length: 15 amino acids. Germline V gene sequence: CDR1 SNHLY, CDR2 FYNNEI.

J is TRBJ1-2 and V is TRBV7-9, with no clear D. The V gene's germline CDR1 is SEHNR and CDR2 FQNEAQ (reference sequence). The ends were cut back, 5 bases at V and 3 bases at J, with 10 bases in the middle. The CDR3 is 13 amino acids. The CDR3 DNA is TGTGCCAGCAGCCCCGCGGTGTACTATGGCTACACCTTC. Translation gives CASSPAVYYGYTF.

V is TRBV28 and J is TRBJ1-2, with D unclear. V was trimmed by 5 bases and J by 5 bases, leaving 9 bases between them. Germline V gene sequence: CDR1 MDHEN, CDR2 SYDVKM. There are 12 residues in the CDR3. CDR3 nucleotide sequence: TGTGCCAGCAGTCCTACTGGGTATGGCTACACCTTC. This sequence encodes CASSPTGYGYTF.

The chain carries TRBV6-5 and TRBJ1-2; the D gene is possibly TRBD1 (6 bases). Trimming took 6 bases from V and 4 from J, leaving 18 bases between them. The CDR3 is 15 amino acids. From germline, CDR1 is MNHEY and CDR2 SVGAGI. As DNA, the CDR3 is TGTGCCAGCAGCCCCGAGGGGGGTGCTACCTATGGCTACACCTTC. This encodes CASSPEGGATYGYTF.

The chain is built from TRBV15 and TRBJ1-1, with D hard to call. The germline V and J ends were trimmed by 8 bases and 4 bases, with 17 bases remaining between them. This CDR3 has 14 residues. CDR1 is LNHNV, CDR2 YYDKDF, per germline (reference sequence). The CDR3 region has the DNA TGTGCCACCGACCAGGACTATCCGAGCACTGAAGCTTTCTTT. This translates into CATDQDYPSTEAFF.

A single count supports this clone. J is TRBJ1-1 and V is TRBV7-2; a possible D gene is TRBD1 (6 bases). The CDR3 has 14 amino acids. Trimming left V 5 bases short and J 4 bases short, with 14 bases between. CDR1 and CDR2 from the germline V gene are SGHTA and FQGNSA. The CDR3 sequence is CASSGRTATTEAFF. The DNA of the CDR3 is TGTGCCAGCAGCGGACGGACAGCGACCACTGAAGCTTTCTTT.

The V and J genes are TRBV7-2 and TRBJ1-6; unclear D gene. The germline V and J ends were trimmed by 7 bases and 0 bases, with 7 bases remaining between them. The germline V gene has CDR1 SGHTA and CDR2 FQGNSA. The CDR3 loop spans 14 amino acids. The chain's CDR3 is CASKVSSYNSPLHF. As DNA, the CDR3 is TGTGCCAGCAAAGTGAGCTCCTATAATTCACCCCTCCACTTT.

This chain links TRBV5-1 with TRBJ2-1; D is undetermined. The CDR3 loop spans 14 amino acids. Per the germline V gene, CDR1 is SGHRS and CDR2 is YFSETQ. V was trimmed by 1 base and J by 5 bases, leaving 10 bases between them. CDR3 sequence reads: CASSLLGHNNEQFF. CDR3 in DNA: TGCGCCAGCAGCTTGTTGGGCCACAACAATGAGCAGTTCTTC.

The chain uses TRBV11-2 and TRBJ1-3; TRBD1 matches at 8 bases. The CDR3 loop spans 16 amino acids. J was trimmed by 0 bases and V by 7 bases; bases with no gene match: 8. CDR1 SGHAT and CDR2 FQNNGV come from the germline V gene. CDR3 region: CASTGQGQYSGNTIYF. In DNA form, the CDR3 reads TGTGCCAGCACCGGACAGGGACAGTACTCTGGAAACACCATATATTTT.

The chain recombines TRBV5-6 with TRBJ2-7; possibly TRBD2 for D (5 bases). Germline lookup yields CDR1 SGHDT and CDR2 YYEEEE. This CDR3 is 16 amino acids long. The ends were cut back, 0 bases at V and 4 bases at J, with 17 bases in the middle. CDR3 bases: TGTGCCAGCAGCTTGGCCACGTCAGTGGGAGAGTACGAGCAGTACTTC. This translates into CASSLATSVGEYEQYF.

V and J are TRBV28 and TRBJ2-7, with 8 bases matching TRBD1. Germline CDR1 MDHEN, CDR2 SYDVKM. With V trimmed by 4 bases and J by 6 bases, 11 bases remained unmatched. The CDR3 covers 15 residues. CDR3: CASSSIGQGAGEQYF. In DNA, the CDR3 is TGTGCCAGCAGTTCCATTGGGCAGGGGGCGGGCGAGCAGTACTTC.

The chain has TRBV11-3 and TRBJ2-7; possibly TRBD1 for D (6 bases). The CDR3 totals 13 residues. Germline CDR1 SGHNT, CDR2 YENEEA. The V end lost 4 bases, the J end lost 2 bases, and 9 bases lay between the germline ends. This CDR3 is CASSSRDTYEQYF. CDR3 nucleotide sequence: TGTGCCAGCAGCTCCCGGGACACCTACGAGCAGTACTTC.

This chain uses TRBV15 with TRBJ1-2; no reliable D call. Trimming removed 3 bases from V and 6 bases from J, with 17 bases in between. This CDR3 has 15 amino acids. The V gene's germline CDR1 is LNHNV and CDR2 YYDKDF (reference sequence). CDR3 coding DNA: TGTGCCACCAGCAGGCCCGCACGGGGAGTTGATGGCTACACCTTC. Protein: CATSRPARGVDGYTF.

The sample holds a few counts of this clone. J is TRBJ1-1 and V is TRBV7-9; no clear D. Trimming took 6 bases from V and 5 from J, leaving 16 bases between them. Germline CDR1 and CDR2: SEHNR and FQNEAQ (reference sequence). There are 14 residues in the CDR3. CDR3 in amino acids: CASRPSPVSTEAFF. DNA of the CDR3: TGTGCCAGCAGGCCGTCTCCCGTATCGACTGAAGCTTTCTTT.

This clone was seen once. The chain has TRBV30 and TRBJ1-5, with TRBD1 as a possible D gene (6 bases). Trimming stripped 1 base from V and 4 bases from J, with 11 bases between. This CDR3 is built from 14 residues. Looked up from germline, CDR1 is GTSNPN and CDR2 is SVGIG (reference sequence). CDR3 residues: CAWSGGAGNQPQHF. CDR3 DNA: TGTGCCTGGAGTGGGGGGGCGGGGAATCAGCCCCAGCATTTT.

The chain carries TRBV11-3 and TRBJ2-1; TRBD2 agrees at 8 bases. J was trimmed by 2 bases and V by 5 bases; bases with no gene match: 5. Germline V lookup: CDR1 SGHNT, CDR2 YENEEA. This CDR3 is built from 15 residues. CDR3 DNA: TGTGCCAGCAGCCTACGCGGGGGGACCTACAATGAGCAGTTCTTC. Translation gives CASSLRGGTYNEQFF.

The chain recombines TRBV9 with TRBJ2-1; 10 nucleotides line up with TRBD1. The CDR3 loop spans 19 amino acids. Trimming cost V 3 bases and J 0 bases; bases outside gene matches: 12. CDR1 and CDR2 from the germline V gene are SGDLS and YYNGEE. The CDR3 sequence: CASSETGGPTLSSYNEQFF. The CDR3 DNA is TGTGCCAGCAGCGAGACAGGGGGCCCTACCCTGAGCTCCTACAATGAGCAGTTCTTC.